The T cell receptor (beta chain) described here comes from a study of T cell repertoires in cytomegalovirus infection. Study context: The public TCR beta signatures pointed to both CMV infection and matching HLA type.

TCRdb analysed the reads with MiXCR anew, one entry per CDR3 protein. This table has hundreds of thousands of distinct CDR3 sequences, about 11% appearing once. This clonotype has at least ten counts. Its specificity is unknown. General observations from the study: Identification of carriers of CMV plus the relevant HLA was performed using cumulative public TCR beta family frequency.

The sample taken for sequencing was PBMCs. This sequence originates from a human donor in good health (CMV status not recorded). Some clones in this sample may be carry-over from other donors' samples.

The CDR3 here is CASSFKLSPGYNEQFF. CDR3 nucleotides: TGTGCCAGCAGCTTCAAACTATCCCCGGGGTACAATGAGCAGTTCTTC. J is TRBJ2-1 and V is TRBV27; perhaps TRBD2 as D (5 bases). Trimming took 6 bases from V and 4 from J, leaving 19 bases between them. Per germline, CDR1 MNHEY and CDR2 SMNVEV (reference sequence). This CDR3 region has 16 residues.